This passage covers 20 T cell receptor beta chains from one sample sequenced in a study of OX40 agonist ivuxolimab in advanced cancers. Sequenced by immunoSEQ multiplex PCR; TCRdb stores in-frame clones only, minus some. The sample shows some 52,000 clones, about 90% of them seen only once. The sample here was CD4+ or CD8+ T cells sorted from blood, taken in a trial of the OX40 agonist ivuxolimab. The origin of the receptors is an adult with an advanced solid tumor such as melanoma, head and neck, liver or kidney cancer.

The rearrangement links TRBV5-4 to TRBJ2-3; weak D call: TRBD2 (5 bases). Trimming pared 4 bases from V and 2 bases from J, leaving 17 bases between. The CDR3 loop spans 16 amino acids. Germline lookup yields CDR1 SGHNT and CDR2 YYREEE (reference sequence). DNA of the CDR3: TGTGCCAGCAGCGCTCTACTAGACGCGCTCACAGATACGCAGTATTTT. Amino acid sequence: CASSALLDALTDTQYF.

The rearrangement uses TRBV2 and TRBJ2-1; D unclear. CDR3 length: 13 amino acids. The ends were cut back, 9 bases at V and 4 bases at J, with 13 bases in the middle. Per the germline V gene, CDR1 is SNHLY and CDR2 is FYNNEI. CDR3 loop: CASTGPTYNEQFF. CDR3 nucleotide sequence: TGTGCCAGTACGGGCCCTACGTACAATGAGCAGTTCTTC.

This clone was seen a single time. V and J are TRBV2 and TRBJ1-4, with D maybe TRBD1 (5 bases). V was clipped by 3 bases and J by 7 bases, with 18 bases between them. The CDR3 sequence is 16 residues long. The germline V gene has CDR1 SNHLY and CDR2 FYNNEI. The CDR3 DNA is TGTGCCAGCAGTGATTCTGCCGGGGCTGGCGTTGAAAAACTGTTTTTT. Protein: CASSDSAGAGVEKLFF.

V is TRBV7-2 and J is TRBJ2-3; no clear D gene. Trimming pared 4 bases from V and 2 bases from J, leaving 4 bases between. CDR3 length equals 12 residues. Germline assignment: CDR1 SGHTA and CDR2 FQGNSA. The CDR3 spells CASSSYTDTQYF. The CDR3 nucleotides read TGTGCCAGCAGCTCGTACACAGATACGCAGTATTTT. Full variable domain (rest looked up from reference TRBV7-2 and TRBJ2-3): GAGVSQSPSNKVTEKGKDVELRCDPISGHTALYWYRQSLGQGLEFLIYFQGNSAPDKSGLPSDRFSAERTGGSVSTLTIQRTQQEDSAVYLCASSSYTDTQYFGPGTRLTVL.

The chain carries TRBV18 and TRBJ2-7; 9 nucleotides match TRBD1. Germline V CDR1 and CDR2: KGHSH, LQKENI. J was trimmed by 4 bases and V by 3 bases; bases with no gene match: 1. The CDR3 length is 13 residues. The CDR3 nucleotides are TGTGCCAGCTCACCCGGGACAGGGTACGAGCAGTACTTC. Amino acid sequence: CASSPGTGYEQYF.

DNA of the CDR3: TGTGCCAGCAGCTTTTCAGGGGGCTCTGGCTACACCTTC. This gives the protein CASSFSGGSGYTF. The chain recombines TRBV5-4 with TRBJ1-2; TRBD1 matches 8 bases. The ends lost 2 bases at V and 7 bases at J; junction bases unmatched: 4. The CDR3 consists of 13 residues. Germline V gives CDR1 SGHNT, CDR2 YYREEE (reference sequence).

The J gene is TRBJ1-1, the V gene TRBV18; 7 nucleotides match TRBD1. There are 15 residues in the CDR3. The V gene end was trimmed by 5 bases and the J gene end by 2 bases; junction bases not matched to a gene: 8. From germline, CDR1 is KGHSH and CDR2 LQKENI. CDR3 coding DNA: TGTGCCAGCTCATCCGGGGCAGGGGGAAACACTGAAGCTTTCTTT. It translates to CASSSGAGGNTEAFF.

This rearrangement joins TRBV6-5 to TRBJ1-1; the match to TRBD1 covers 8 bases. The germline V gene has CDR1 MNHEY and CDR2 SVGAGI. The CDR3 loop spans 15 amino acids. The junction had 5 bases not matched to a gene; V was cut back by 5 bases and J by 0 bases. The CDR3 DNA reads TGTGCCAGCAGTAAACGGACAGGGATGAACACTGAAGCTTTCTTT. Its translation is CASSKRTGMNTEAFF.

This chain joins TRBV12-5 and TRBJ1-1; D ambiguous. Per the germline V gene, CDR1 is LGHNT and CDR2 is FRNRAP. Between the trimmed V and J ends, which lost 4 bases and 4 bases, there was a span of 13 bases. CDR3 size: 14 residues. The CDR3 region has the DNA TGTGCTAGTGGTTCCACAGAGAGAACCACTGAAGCTTTCTTT. The encoded protein is CASGSTERTTEAFF.

There are a few counts of this clone. The V and J genes are TRBV9 and TRBJ2-3, with 7 bases lining up with TRBD2. The CDR3 is 17 residues long. Trimming cost V 0 bases and J 2 bases; bases outside gene matches: 9. Germline values: CDR1 SGDLS, CDR2 YYNGEE. The CDR3 spells CASSVGPGTTFTDTQYF. The DNA of the CDR3 is TGTGCCAGCAGCGTAGGCCCCGGGACTACCTTCACAGATACGCAGTATTTT.

The chain recombines TRBV28 with TRBJ1-5; 7 positions agree with TRBD1. The ends lost 4 bases at V and 3 bases at J; junction bases unmatched: 21. The CDR3 extends over 20 amino acids. Germline CDR1 is MDHEN and CDR2 is SYDVKM. CDR3 nucleotides: TGTGCCAGCAGTTCATCCCTAGGACAGGCCGTTGGTTTGGACAATCAGCCCCAGCATTTT. Translation gives CASSSSLGQAVGLDNQPQHF.

The V call is TRBV19, the J call TRBJ1-5; TRBD1 aligns across 9 bases. The germline CDR1 and CDR2 sequences are LNHDA and SQIVND (reference sequence). The CDR3 sequence is 17 residues long. V shed 6 bases, J shed 4 bases, and the junction held 13 bases outside the gene matches. The CDR3 here is CASSFPTGGKGNQPQHF. In DNA, the CDR3 is TGTGCCAGTAGCTTCCCTACAGGGGGCAAAGGAAATCAGCCCCAGCATTTT.

The chain uses TRBV6-1 and TRBJ2-1; D is possibly TRBD2 (6 bases). The CDR3 is 12 residues long. Germline CDR1 and CDR2: MNHNS and SASEGT. V lost 3 bases and J 14 bases, leaving 14 bases between the germline ends. In DNA, the CDR3 is TGTGCCAGCAGTGATGCAGCGGGTCTGGAGTTCTTC. This codes for CASSDAAGLEFF.

This clone was counted a few times. The V and J genes are TRBV6-1 and TRBJ2-7, with a weak D call TRBD1 (6 bases). The V gene's germline CDR1 is MNHNS and CDR2 SASEGT. Between the trimmed V and J ends, which lost 6 bases and 2 bases, there was a span of 11 bases. The CDR3 covers 13 residues. This CDR3 is CASRLGQAYEQYF. The CDR3 nucleotides read TGTGCCAGCAGGTTGGGACAAGCCTACGAGCAGTACTTC.

Only one count was recorded for this clone. This rearrangement joins TRBV19 to TRBJ1-1; TRBD1 matches 9 bases. Germline V gene data show CDR1 as LNHDA and CDR2 as SQIVND (reference sequence). The CDR3 contains 14 residues. The V gene end was trimmed by 4 bases and the J gene end by 6 bases; junction bases not matched to a gene: 6. The CDR3 is CASSTQGQGSEAFF. The CDR3 bases are TGTGCCAGTAGTACACAGGGACAGGGATCTGAAGCTTTCTTT.

This clone has a handful of counts. The genes are TRBV4-2 and TRBJ1-5; D gene unclear. Germline V gene data show CDR1 as LGHNA and CDR2 as YNFKEQ. The V end was cut by 0 bases, the J end by 8 bases, with 17 bases between. The CDR3 is 16 amino acids. CDR3 DNA sequence: TGTGCCAGCAGCCAAGATTTGATGGGCATTGGTAAGCCCCAGCATTTT. This gives the protein CASSQDLMGIGKPQHF.

The CDR3 loop reads CASSPGAVTVEAFF. CDR3 nucleotide sequence: TGTGCCAGCAGTCCTGGAGCGGTAACAGTTGAAGCTTTCTTT. This sequence joins TRBV2 and TRBJ1-1; D remains ambiguous. V was pared by 5 bases and J by 7 bases, with 17 bases between. The germline CDR1 and CDR2 sequences are SNHLY and FYNNEI. The CDR3 has 14 amino acids. The full variable domain, rest sourced from reference TRBV2 and TRBJ1-1, is EPEVTQTPSHQVTQMGQEVILRCVPISNHLYFYWYRQILGQKVEFLVSFYNNEISEKSEIFDDQFSVERPDGSNFTLKIRSTKLEDSAMYFCASSPGAVTVEAFFGQGTRLTVV.

This clone was found once. V gene TRBV5-5 combines with J gene TRBJ2-1; TRBD1 matches at 8 bases. Germline CDR1 SGHKS, CDR2 YYEKEE (reference sequence). The CDR3 length is 15 residues. The junction had 5 bases not matched to a gene; V was cut back by 4 bases and J by 2 bases. The chain's CDR3 is CASSRDRGPYNEQFF. The CDR3 region has the DNA TGTGCCAGCAGCCGAGACAGGGGACCCTACAATGAGCAGTTCTTC.

The V call is TRBV5-4, the J call TRBJ1-4; 10 bases agree with TRBD1. This CDR3 region has 18 residues. CDR1 is SGHNT, CDR2 YYREEE, per germline (reference sequence). The V and J ends lost 4 bases and 3 bases, in that order; junction bases with no gene match: 12. This CDR3 reads CASSVDGTGASSNEKLFF. As DNA, the CDR3 is TGTGCCAGCAGCGTGGATGGGACAGGGGCCAGCTCTAATGAAAAACTGTTTTTT.

CDR3 coding DNA: TGTGCCAGCAGACCCCCCGGTGTGGGTGAAAAACTGTTTTTT. It is translated as CASRPPGVGEKLFF. The rearrangement joins TRBV28 to TRBJ1-4; D call uncertain. Per the germline V gene, CDR1 is MDHEN and CDR2 is SYDVKM. The CDR3 spans 14 residues. Deletions cut 6 bases from V and 7 bases from J, with 15 bases between.